This T cell receptor (beta chain) was documented in a study of TIL therapy for anti-PD-1-resistant metastatic lung cancer. Study background: Tumors were harvested before any PD-1/PD-L1 blockade. Median patient age was around 50, ranging roughly 38-75 years.

General study findings and limits: The baseline peripheral repertoire was partially replaced by infused TIL clonotypes that later decayed.

Sequencing used immunoSEQ v3. Sequencing was performed with immunoSEQ multiplex PCR; in TCRdb, only in-frame clones are kept and a portion is missing. The data hold just under 60,000 clones, with about 69% observed a single time. The germline gives CDR1 SQVTM, CDR2 ANQGSEA. The CDR3 is made up of 11 amino acids. V trimming: 7 bases; J trimming: 4 bases; junction bases outside the gene matches: 2. Time point of the sample: pre-treatment sample, taken before nivolumab and TIL therapy. As regards this clone: Antigen: not known.

The V and J genes are TRBV29-1 and TRBJ2-5; 8 nucleotides match TRBD2. Sequences were derived from blood, sampled at baseline. The TCR comes from a person aged 25 to 80 with non-small cell lung cancer. This CDR3 reads CSATSGETQYF. CDR3 coding DNA: TGCAGCGCCACTAGCGGAGAGACCCAGTACTTC.